This T cell receptor beta chain was sequenced for a study of T-cell memory formation after mild COVID-19. Across the whole study: TCR clusters showed largely donor specificity. Findings and caveats of the study: Chiefly within CM and EM were the contracting CD4+ clones; CD8+ ones were within EMRA.

With respect to this clonotype: As yet, its antigen is unknown.

The ends lost 3 bases at V and 1 base at J; junction bases unmatched: 1. The germline V gene has CDR1 GTSNPN and CDR2 SVGIG (reference sequence). The CDR3 is 13 amino acids. TCRalpha and TCRbeta libraries used 5'RACE with constant-segment primers and UMIs. Via MiXCR, TCRdb re-called the 5' RACE reads, giving one row per CDR3 protein. The table lists about 420,000 distinct CDR3 sequences, around a quarter of them singletons. Sequenced sample: PBMCs or a T cell subset sorted from them (not recorded which). The clonotype originates from an adult woman who had mild COVID-19 (a few samples of this study predate the infection). Cell type and time point are not known. V and J are TRBV30 and TRBJ1-1; 8 nucleotides align to TRBD1. The CDR3 nucleotides read TGTGCCTGGAGGGGGACAGGGAACACTGAAGCTTTCTTT. This sequence encodes CAWRGTGNTEAFF.